This is a list of T cell receptor beta chains from one sample in a study of T-cell memory formation after mild COVID-19. MiXCR, run by TCRdb on the 5' RACE reads, gives a single entry per CDR3 protein. The table has roughly 300,000 distinct CDR3 sequences, approximately 8% seen once; the top ten hold around a fifth. The sequenced sample was PBMCs or a T cell subset sorted from them (not recorded which). These receptors were collected from a man younger than 35 who had mild COVID-19 (a few samples of this study predate the infection). Cell type and time point are not known. Both conserved end residues are part of each CDR3. The order of the fields is J gene, D gene, V gene, clone size, CDR3 DNA, CDR3 protein. A D gene is named only where the DNA matches it firmly. Some rows mark clone size as missing; the rest say once, few, many or name a class of expanded clone.

>TRBJ1-6|.|TRBV20-1|.
TGCAGTGCTAGCCTGGCCGGGCCTTCACCCCTCCACTTT
CSASLAGPSPLHF
>TRBJ1-2|.|TRBV27|.
TGTGCCAGCAGTTTTTCGGGTCAGGGCACCGACTATGGCTACACCTTC
CASSFSGQGTDYGYTF
>TRBJ2-1|TRBD2|TRBV7-2|few
TGTGCCAGCAGACCAGCGGGGGGCCAGGAGCAGTTCTTC
CASRPAGGQEQFF
>TRBJ2-1|TRBD2|TRBV5-1|few
TGCGCCAGCAGCTTGGACACGGGGGGGCCCCACAATGAGCAGTTCTTC
CASSLDTGGPHNEQFF
>TRBJ2-1|.|TRBV2|.
TGTGCCAGCAGGGAGGGGGGGAACTACAATGAGCAGTTCTTC
CASREGGNYNEQFF
>TRBJ2-5|TRBD2|TRBV20-1|many
TGCAGTGCTAGCCCTCTACTAGCGAACCAAGAGACCCAGTACTTC
CSASPLLANQETQYF
>TRBJ1-1|.|TRBV5-5|few
TGTGCCAGCAGCTTGGAAAACCAGGGGCGAAGGGACACTGAAGCTTTCTTT
CASSLENQGRRDTEAFF
>TRBJ1-5|.|TRBV20-1|.
TGCAGTGCTAGAGGACATAGCAATCAGCCCCAGCATTTT
CSARGHSNQPQHF
>TRBJ1-6|.|TRBV9|many
TGTGCCAGCAGCCCAGAGCCAAAATATTCACCCCTCCACTTT
CASSPEPKYSPLHF
>TRBJ2-2|TRBD2|TRBV20-1|.
TGCAGTGCTCATCACACCTCTAGCGGGGGGGCCTTCGGGGAGCTGTTTTTT
CSAHHTSSGGAFGELFF
>TRBJ2-5|TRBD1|TRBV27|.
TGTGCCAGCAGTTCCAGGGACAGCGATCAAGAGACCCAGTACTTC
CASSSRDSDQETQYF
>TRBJ2-2|.|TRBV20-1|few
TGCAGTGCCCGTCGGCCCGGGCCCCAGGGCGGGGAGCTGTTTTTT
CSARRPGPQGGELFF
>TRBJ1-5|TRBD1|TRBV2|many
TGTGCCAGCAGTGGGACAGGGGCCGATCAGCCCCAGCATTTT
CASSGTGADQPQHF
>TRBJ2-2|.|TRBV7-7|few
TGTGCCAGCGGAGTAGGGGGGGCCGGGGAGCTGTTTTTT
CASGVGGAGELFF
>TRBJ2-3|TRBD1|TRBV7-9|many
TGTGCCGGGCTGAGGGGGCCCACAGATACGCAGTATTTT
CAGLRGPTDTQYF
>TRBJ2-5|TRBD1|TRBV5-1|.
TGCGCCAGCAGCCTGGGGCTAATCGCAGGGGGCGTTCAAGAGACCCAGTACTTC
CASSLGLIAGGVQETQYF
>TRBJ1-6|.|TRBV13|.
TGTGCCAGTCAAACTAAGACGGATAATTCACCCCTCCACTTT
CASQTKTDNSPLHF
>TRBJ1-2|TRBD1|TRBV5-1|.
TGCGCCAGCAGCGTCGGACAGGTCTATGGCTACACCTTC
CASSVGQVYGYTF
>TRBJ2-1|TRBD2|TRBV7-9|few
TGTGCCAGCAGCCTTGCTAGCGGGGGGCACAATGAGCAGTTCTTC
CASSLASGGHNEQFF
>TRBJ1-1|.|TRBV4-3|.
TGCGCCAGCAGCCAAGAAATCAGGGATACTGAAGCTTTCTTT
CASSQEIRDTEAFF
>TRBJ1-2|.|TRBV12-3/TRBV12-4|.
TGTGCCAGCAGCCTTCGGGTCTATGGCTACACCTTC
CASSLRVYGYTF
>TRBJ2-3|.|TRBV5-6|few
TGTGCCAGCAGCTTTGAGGGGAGACTGTTCGCGGGGGCATTAGATACGCAGTATTTT
CASSFEGRLFAGALDTQYF
>TRBJ2-7|.|TRBV30|.
TGTGCCTGGAGTTCTGGGGCAGGCTACGAGCAGTACTTC
CAWSSGAGYEQYF
>TRBJ2-6|.|TRBV2|.
TGTGCCAGCAACTCGGGTTGGTCTGGGGCCAACGTCCTGACTTTC
CASNSGWSGANVLTF
>TRBJ1-2|TRBD1|TRBV5-1|.
TGCGCCAGCCGGGACAGTCCTAACTATGGCTACACCTTC
CASRDSPNYGYTF
>TRBJ2-2|.|TRBV7-2|.
TGTGCCAGCAGCTTCAGACGAGCTACCGGGGAGCTGTTTTTT
CASSFRRATGELFF
>TRBJ2-1|.|TRBV3-1|.
TGTGCCAGCAGCCAAGTAGGGTCTAGCGACAATGAGCAGTTCTTC
CASSQVGSSDNEQFF
>TRBJ2-2|.|TRBV12-3/TRBV12-4|many
TGTGCCAGCAGCCTACGTTCTACCGGGGAGCTGTTTTTT
CASSLRSTGELFF
>TRBJ2-3|.|TRBV5-1|few
TGCGCCAGCAGCCGAGAGACCTCAGGGGAGGGGGATACGCAGTATTTT
CASSRETSGEGDTQYF
>TRBJ2-5|TRBD1|TRBV15|few
TGTGCCACCAGCAGAGATCGGACAGGGGGGAGTCGGACCCAGTACTTC
CATSRDRTGGSRTQYF
>TRBJ2-1|TRBD2|TRBV6-4|few
TGTGCCAGCAGTGACTCGCGACTAGCGGGGGCATCCTACAATGAGCAGTTCTTC
CASSDSRLAGASYNEQFF
>TRBJ2-7|TRBD1|TRBV5-1|many
TGCGCCAGCAGCCCCGCAGGGGGCCATACCTACGAGCAGTACTTC
CASSPAGGHTYEQYF
>TRBJ2-7|.|TRBV20-1|.
TGCAGTGCTAGAGCCCAGGAACAGCGATACGAGCAGTACTTC
CSARAQEQRYEQYF
>TRBJ2-7|.|TRBV7-3|many
TGTGCCAGCAGCTTGTTTCCAGGAAACAACGAGCAGTACTTC
CASSLFPGNNEQYF
>TRBJ2-1|TRBD2|TRBV19|few
TGTGCCAGTAGTAGAGGGACTAGCGGGGGGCCGCTTGGGGCGGTTGAGCAGTTCTTC
CASSRGTSGGPLGAVEQFF
>TRBJ2-7|.|TRBV9|few
TGTGCCAGCAGCGTACAAGACGGTTCCTCCTACGAGCAGTACTTC
CASSVQDGSSYEQYF
>TRBJ2-1|TRBD1|TRBV29-1|many
TGCAGCGTTGATGAGGGGGCGGATGAGCAGTTCTTC
CSVDEGADEQFF
>TRBJ2-1|.|TRBV18|.
TGTGCCAGCTCACCTTTAGGAGGCGATGAGCAGTTCTTC
CASSPLGGDEQFF
>TRBJ1-2|TRBD1|TRBV20-1|few
TGCAGTGCTAGAGATGATGAGGGGGCTAGCGGCTACACCTTC
CSARDDEGASGYTF
>TRBJ2-3|.|TRBV5-1|many
TGCGCCAGCAGCTTTCGGTTTCAAGGGACCCCCGTGGCAGATACGCAGTATTTT
CASSFRFQGTPVADTQYF
>TRBJ2-3|.|TRBV5-6|many
TGTGCCAGCAGCTTCGGAGTACGGGCCGATACGCAGTATTTT
CASSFGVRADTQYF
>TRBJ1-2|TRBD1|TRBV6-5|.
TGTGCCAGCAGAAGGGGGAGGACAGGGGGGAATGGCTACACCTTC
CASRRGRTGGNGYTF
>TRBJ1-4|.|TRBV5-1|.
TGCGCCAGCAGCCCGACCGTCCTTAATGAAAAACTGTTTTTT
CASSPTVLNEKLFF
>TRBJ2-1|.|TRBV12-3/TRBV12-4|few
TGTGCCTCGGGAGCCTACAATGAGCAGTTCTTC
CASGAYNEQFF
>TRBJ2-6|TRBD1|TRBV10-3|.
TGTGCCATCAGTCCAGGGGGTGGGGCCAACGTCCTGACTTTC
CAISPGGGANVLTF
>TRBJ1-1|.|TRBV13|few
TGTGCCAGCAGCCAACAGGGTCGAGGGACTGAAGCTTTCTTT
CASSQQGRGTEAFF
>TRBJ1-4|.|TRBV6-2/TRBV6-3|few
TGTGCCAGCAGTTACGATAGGCGTCAACTGTTTTTT
CASSYDRRQLFF
>TRBJ2-3|TRBD1|TRBV7-3|few
TGTGCCAGCAGCTTACTGGGTCCCTCTACAGGGGGTTTCACAGATACGCAGTATTTT
CASSLLGPSTGGFTDTQYF